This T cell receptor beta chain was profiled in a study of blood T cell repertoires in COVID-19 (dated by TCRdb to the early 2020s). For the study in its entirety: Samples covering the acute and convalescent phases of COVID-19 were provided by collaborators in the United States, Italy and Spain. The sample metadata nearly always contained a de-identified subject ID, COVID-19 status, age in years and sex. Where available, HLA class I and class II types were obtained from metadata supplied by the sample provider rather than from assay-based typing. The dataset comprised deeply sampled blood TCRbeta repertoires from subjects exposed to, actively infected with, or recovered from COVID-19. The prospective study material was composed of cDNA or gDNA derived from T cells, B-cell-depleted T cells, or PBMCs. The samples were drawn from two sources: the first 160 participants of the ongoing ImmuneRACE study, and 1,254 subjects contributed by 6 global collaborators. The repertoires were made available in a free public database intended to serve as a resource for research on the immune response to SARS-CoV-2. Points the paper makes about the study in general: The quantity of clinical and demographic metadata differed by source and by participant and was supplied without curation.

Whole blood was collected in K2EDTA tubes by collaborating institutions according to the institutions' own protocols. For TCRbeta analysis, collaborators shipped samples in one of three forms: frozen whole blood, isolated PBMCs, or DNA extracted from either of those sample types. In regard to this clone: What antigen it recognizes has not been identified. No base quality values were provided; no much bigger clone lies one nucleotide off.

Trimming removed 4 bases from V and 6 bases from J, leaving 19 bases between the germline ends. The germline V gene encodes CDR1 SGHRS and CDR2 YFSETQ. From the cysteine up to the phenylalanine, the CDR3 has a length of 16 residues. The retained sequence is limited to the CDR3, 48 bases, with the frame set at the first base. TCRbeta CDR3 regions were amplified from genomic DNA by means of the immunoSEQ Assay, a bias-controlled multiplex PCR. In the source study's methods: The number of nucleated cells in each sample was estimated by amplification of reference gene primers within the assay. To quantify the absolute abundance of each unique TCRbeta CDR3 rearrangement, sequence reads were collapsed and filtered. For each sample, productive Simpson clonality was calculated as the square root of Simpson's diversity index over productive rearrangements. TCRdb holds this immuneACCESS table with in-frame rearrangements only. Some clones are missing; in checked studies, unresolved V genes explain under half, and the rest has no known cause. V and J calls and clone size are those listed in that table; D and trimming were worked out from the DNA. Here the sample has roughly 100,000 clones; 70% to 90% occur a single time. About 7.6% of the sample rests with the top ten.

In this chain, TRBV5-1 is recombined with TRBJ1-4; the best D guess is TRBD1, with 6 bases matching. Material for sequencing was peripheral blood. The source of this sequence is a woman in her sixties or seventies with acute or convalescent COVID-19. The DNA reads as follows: TGCGCCAGCAGCGAGACAGGACACCAGCCTTATGAAAAACTGTTTTTT. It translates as CASSETGHQPYEKLFF. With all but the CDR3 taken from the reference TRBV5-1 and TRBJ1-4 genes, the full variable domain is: KAGVTQTPRYLIKTRGQQVTLSCSPISGHRSVSWYQQTPGQGLQFLFEYFSETQRNKGNFPGRFSGRQFSNSRSEMNVSTLELGDSALYLCASSETGHQPYEKLFFGSGTQLSVL.